Each of the 27 T cell receptor beta chains below was sequenced from the same sample in a study of shared clonotypes between healthy human individuals. TCRdb's copy holds only in-frame clones and misses some; the assay was immunoSEQ multiplex PCR. This sample yields roughly 1 million clones, of which more than 75% are seen a single time; approximately 0.56% belongs to the top ten. The specimen was memory CD4+ T cells from PBMCs. Regarding subset: CD45RA-negative fraction. The receptor source for this set is a man aged 18 to 30 in good health. Some clones in this sample may be carry-over from other donors' samples.

This clone has more than one count but fewer than ten. The V call is TRBV6-1, the J call TRBJ2-6, with TRBD2 as a possible D gene (6 bases). Germline CDR1 reads MNHNS; CDR2 reads SASEGT. CDR3 length: 16 amino acids. V gave up 1 base and J gave up 4 bases, with 11 bases separating them. CDR3 nucleotides: TGTGCCAGCAGTGAAGGCGGGGCTCCCGGGGCCAACGTCCTGACTTTC. Translating gives CASSEGGAPGANVLTF.

The rearrangement links TRBV4-2 to TRBJ2-4; 7 positions match TRBD1. Losses at the gene ends were 4 bases for V and 1 base for J; bases not matched to a gene: 7. This CDR3 has 16 amino acids. The V gene's germline CDR1 is LGHNA and CDR2 YNFKEQ. The CDR3 DNA reads as TGTGCCAGCAGCCGGGACAGAAGAGGGGCCAAAAACATTCAGTACTTC. This sequence encodes CASSRDRRGAKNIQYF.

This clone was found a few times. The chain is built from TRBV28 and TRBJ1-1; unclear D gene. With 6 bases removed from V and 0 bases from J, the gap between germline ends came to 8 bases. CDR1 and CDR2 from the germline V gene are MDHEN and SYDVKM. The CDR3 runs to 13 residues. CDR3 amino acids: CASRNDMNTEAFF. CDR3 DNA sequence: TGTGCCAGCAGGAACGACATGAACACTGAAGCTTTCTTT.

The chain couples TRBV6-8 to TRBJ2-7; D gene uncertain. V was shortened by 9 bases and J by 2 bases, with 32 bases between the two germline ends. This CDR3 contains 19 residues. Germline CDR1 MNHGY, CDR2 SAAAGT. The CDR3 sequence is CASHHPFLQFLRLTYEQYF. The CDR3 DNA reads TGTGCCAGTCACCATCCGTTTCTGCAGTTCTTGCGGCTAACCTACGAGCAGTACTTC.

The chain combines TRBV5-4 with TRBJ2-3; 12 nucleotides align to TRBD2. There are 16 residues in the CDR3. Germline values: CDR1 SGHNT, CDR2 YYREEE (reference sequence). The ends lost 4 bases at V and 3 bases at J; junction bases unmatched: 6. The CDR3 DNA is TGTGCCAGCAGCCCCGGACTAGCGGGATTTACAGATACGCAGTATTTT. This sequence encodes CASSPGLAGFTDTQYF.

This chain joins TRBV6-6 and TRBJ1-3, with a tentative D call TRBD1 (5 bases). This CDR3 comprises 15 residues. The germline V gene has CDR1 MNHNY and CDR2 SVGAGI (reference sequence). Trimming shortened V by 0 bases and J by 6 bases, and 12 bases separated the two germline ends. The CDR3 nucleotides are TGTGCCAGCAGTTACTCGTCAGGGTTGCAAAACACCATATATTTT. It translates to CASSYSSGLQNTIYF.

This clone was seen a few times. The chain is built from TRBV30 and TRBJ2-3; possibly TRBD1 for D (6 bases). There are 15 residues in the CDR3. Germline CDR1 GTSNPN, CDR2 SVGIG (reference sequence). V was clipped by 3 bases and J by 5 bases, with 18 bases between them. In DNA form, the CDR3 reads TGTGCCTGGAGCCCCGGGACACTCGGGTTAGATACGCAGTATTTT. It codes for CAWSPGTLGLDTQYF.

This clone occurred once. The chain joins TRBV2 to TRBJ2-1, with D possibly TRBD2 on 7 matching bases. Trimming removed 7 bases from V and 4 bases from J, with 14 bases in between. This CDR3 is 14 amino acids long. Germline values: CDR1 SNHLY, CDR2 FYNNEI. The CDR3 DNA sequence: TGTGCCAGCATTAAGGGGGAGGGATACAATGAGCAGTTCTTC. Its protein is CASIKGEGYNEQFF.

This clone was picked up a small number of times. The chain couples TRBV6-6 to TRBJ2-5, with TRBD1 matching over 7 bases. This CDR3 is built from 15 residues. Per the germline V gene, CDR1 is MNHNY and CDR2 is SVGAGI (reference sequence). With V trimmed by 6 bases and J by 1 base, 8 bases remained unmatched. The CDR3 bases are TGTGCCAGCAGCCGTAAGACAGGGTTCCAAGAGACCCAGTACTTC. As protein: CASSRKTGFQETQYF.

J is TRBJ1-4 and V is TRBV18, with D hard to call. V was shortened by 2 bases and J by 7 bases, with 14 bases between the two germline ends. This CDR3 spans 15 amino acids. Per the germline V gene, CDR1 is KGHSH and CDR2 is LQKENI. The CDR3 region has the DNA TGTGCCAGCTCACCAACTAGGAGTGTAGGTGAAAAACTGTTTTTT. Translation gives CASSPTRSVGEKLFF.

The chain couples TRBV7-9 to TRBJ2-1; the D gene is possibly TRBD1 (5 bases). The CDR3 has 16 amino acids. Germline-derived CDR1 and CDR2 are SEHNR and FQNEAQ (reference sequence). Trimming removed 5 bases at V and 5 bases at J, with 19 bases between. The chain's CDR3 is CASSTPPGYVNNEQFF. CDR3 nucleotides: TGTGCCAGCAGCACCCCCCCAGGGTACGTAAACAATGAGCAGTTCTTC.

This clone was recorded a few times. The V and J genes are TRBV6-1 and TRBJ2-1; 8 positions match TRBD2. The CDR3 loop spans 16 amino acids. Trimming at V came to 1 base and at J to 9 bases, leaving 11 bases not matched to a gene. Germline V gene lookup returns CDR1 MNHNS and CDR2 SASEGT. The CDR3 loop reads CASSEEGTSGLVEQFF. The CDR3, as DNA: TGTGCCAGCAGTGAAGAAGGAACTAGCGGACTAGTTGAGCAGTTCTTC.

J is TRBJ1-2 and V is TRBV7-9, with 8 bases that match TRBD1. Germline V gene sequence: CDR1 SEHNR, CDR2 FQNEAQ (reference sequence). This CDR3 has 13 residues. After removal of 8 bases from V and 8 bases from J, the junction contained 10 bases not matched to a gene. CDR3 nucleotides: TGTGCCAGCCGGTTCGGGGACAGGCCCGGCTACACCTTC. Protein sequence: CASRFGDRPGYTF.

In its sample, this clone was seen a few times. CDR3 sequence reads: CASPLDLRQGVIHNEQFF. The DNA for the CDR3 is TGTGCCAGCCCGCTTGACTTGAGACAGGGGGTCATCCACAATGAGCAGTTCTTC. The chain joins TRBV21-1 to TRBJ2-1; TRBD1 is the table's D call, not checked against the DNA. TRBV21-1 represents a pseudogene. The CDR3 is made up of 18 amino acids.

A note on this clone: Germline is not matched at one junction end, which may reflect a read error. V gene TRBV6-6 combines with J gene TRBJ2-7, with D possibly matching TRBD1 (6 bases). The germline V gene encodes CDR1 MNHNY and CDR2 SVGAGI (reference sequence). The CDR3 has 14 residues. CDR3 region: CASSLDRRSSEQYF. CDR3 nucleotide sequence: TGTGCCAGCAGCCTCGACAGGCGTTCCTCCGAGCAGTACTTC.

Only a few counts were recorded for this clone. The chain carries TRBV6-1 and TRBJ1-2, with a weak D call TRBD1 (5 bases). The CDR3 runs 17 residues. Deletions cut 2 bases from V and 3 bases from J, with 19 bases between. Germline CDR1 reads MNHNS; CDR2 reads SASEGT. CDR3 DNA: TGTGCCAGCAGTGAATGGGGGATTGCGTTGTCATACTATGGCTACACCTTC. Protein: CASSEWGIALSYYGYTF.

CDR3 residues: CASSSPQNYGYTF. The CDR3 DNA sequence: TGCGCCAGCAGCTCCCCACAAAACTATGGCTACACCTTC. The J gene is TRBJ1-2, the V gene TRBV4-3; no clear D. The V end was cut by 5 bases, the J end by 2 bases, with 9 bases between. Germline-derived CDR1 and CDR2 are LGHNA and YSLEER. The CDR3 has 13 residues.

The gene calls are TRBV18 and TRBJ2-3, with D possibly TRBD2 on 7 matching bases. The V gene lost 3 bases and the J gene lost 1 base, with 14 bases spanning the gap. The CDR3 has 16 amino acids. In germline, CDR1 is KGHSH, CDR2 LQKENI. In DNA, the CDR3 is TGTGCCAGCTCACCGTCGGGGGCGGGAGGCACAGATACGCAGTATTTT. Encoded protein: CASSPSGAGGTDTQYF. The full variable domain, its missing parts supplied by reference TRBV18 and TRBJ2-3, is NAGVMQNPRHLVRRRGQEARLRCSPMKGHSHVYWYRQLPEEGLKFMVYLQKENIIDESGMPKERFSAEFPKEGPSILRIQQVVRGDSAAYFCASSPSGAGGTDTQYFGPGTRLTVL.

The CDR3 sequence: CATSRDGGGYSYEQYF. CDR3 nucleotide sequence: TGTGCCACCAGCAGAGATGGGGGAGGCTACTCCTACGAGCAGTACTTC. This chain links TRBV15 with TRBJ2-7, with a tentative D call TRBD2 (6 bases). V dropped 0 bases and J dropped 0 bases, with 12 bases sitting between them. CDR1 LNHNV and CDR2 YYDKDF come from the germline V gene (reference sequence). The CDR3 is made up of 16 amino acids.

J is TRBJ2-5 and V is TRBV11-2; 10 bases fit TRBD2. With V trimmed by 3 bases and J by 1 base, 5 bases remained unmatched. The CDR3 extends over 16 amino acids. Looked up from germline, CDR1 is SGHAT and CDR2 is FQNNGV. The DNA of the CDR3 is TGTGCCAGCAGCTTCCGACTAGCGGGTCGCCAAGAGACCCAGTACTTC. It codes for CASSFRLAGRQETQYF.

This clone was counted once. The rearrangement joins TRBV10-3 to TRBJ1-3, with D perhaps TRBD1 (5 bases). From germline, CDR1 is ENHRY and CDR2 SYGVKD. This CDR3 spans 12 amino acids. V lost 4 bases and J 4 bases, leaving 5 bases between the germline ends. CDR3: CAISGDGNTIYF. The CDR3 DNA follows: TGTGCCATCAGTGGGGACGGAAACACCATATATTTT.

The chain joins TRBV29-1 to TRBJ2-7, with 9 bases aligning to TRBD2. With V trimmed by 7 bases and J by 0 bases, 10 bases remained unmatched. The CDR3 runs 15 residues. Per the germline V gene, CDR1 is SQVTM and CDR2 is ANQGSEA. The CDR3 is CSALHYSGSSYEQYF. As DNA, the CDR3 is TGCAGCGCCCTCCACTATAGCGGGAGCTCCTACGAGCAGTACTTC.

V usage is TRBV6-6 and J usage is TRBJ2-5, with 7 positions matching TRBD1. Germline V lookup: CDR1 MNHNY, CDR2 SVGAGI (reference sequence). This CDR3 has 14 residues. The V segment lost 5 bases and the J segment 4 bases; nucleotides outside the gene matches: 7. This chain's CDR3 is CASSPSRQGETQYF. CDR3 DNA: TGTGCCAGCAGTCCCAGTAGACAGGGAGAGACCCAGTACTTC.

In this sample, this clone turned up once. The rearrangement joins TRBV6-5 to TRBJ2-7, with TRBD2 matching over 11 bases. The trim removed 5 bases at V and 0 bases at J, leaving 3 bases unmatched. The CDR3 covers 15 residues. Germline V gene sequence: CDR1 MNHEY, CDR2 SVGAGI. The CDR3: CASSTTSGSSYEQYF. The DNA of the CDR3 is TGTGCCAGCAGTACCACTAGCGGGAGCTCCTACGAGCAGTACTTC.

This chain links TRBV19 with TRBJ2-7, with D maybe TRBD2 (5 bases). CDR1 LNHDA and CDR2 SQIVND come from the germline V gene (reference sequence). V dropped 1 base and J dropped 0 bases, with 7 bases sitting between them. The CDR3 loop spans 14 amino acids. For the CDR3, the DNA is TGTGCCAGTAGTATAGTGGGGAGCTCCTACGAGCAGTACTTC. Protein: CASSIVGSSYEQYF.

About this clone itself: Other DNA sequences in this specimen translate into the identical CDR3. V is TRBV12-5 and J is TRBJ2-6, with no clear D. The CDR3 is 13 residues long. With 6 bases removed from V and 1 base from J, the gap between germline ends came to 4 bases. Germline loops: CDR1 LGHNT, CDR2 FRNRAP. CDR3 loop: CASGVSGANVLTF. In DNA, the CDR3 is TGTGCTAGTGGGGTATCTGGGGCCAACGTCCTGACTTTC. Filled out from reference TRBV12-5 and TRBJ2-6, the complete variable domain reads DARVTQTPRHKVTEMGQEVTMRCQPILGHNTVFWYRQTMMQGLELLAYFRNRAPLDDSGMPKDRFSAEMPDATLATLKIQPSEPRDSAVYFCASGVSGANVLTFGAGSRLTVL.

This clone is a singleton in its sample. A much more abundant neighbour one base away suggests this may be a read error. The chain employs TRBV2 and TRBJ1-4; D is undetermined. CDR1 is SNHLY, CDR2 FYNNEI, per germline. This CDR3 region has 14 residues. Trimming left V 6 bases short and J 0 bases short, with 8 bases between. CDR3: CASSQEATNEKLFF. Written as DNA, the CDR3 is TGTGCCAGCAGCCAAGAAGCAACTAATGAAAAACTGTTTTTT.